Each of the 21 T cell receptor beta chains below was sequenced from the same sample in a study of cytomegalovirus exposure and HLA in healthy donors. The PCR used 60 Vbeta and 13 Jbeta primers. Produced via immunoSEQ multiplex PCR; TCRdb's table is partial and in-frame only. The table records more than 130,000 clones, approximately 80% of them present only once. Sequenced input: PBMCs. Every receptor here comes from a woman in her 50s in good health and CMV-seronegative.

The chain is built from TRBV11-1 and TRBJ1-1, with D perhaps TRBD1 (6 bases). Trimming removed 2 bases at V and 1 base at J, with 11 bases between. Germline V gene lookup returns CDR1 SGHAT and CDR2 FQDESV (reference sequence). The CDR3 runs 15 residues. The CDR3 nucleotides are TGTGCCAGCAGCTTATCGAGGGGGAAGAACACTGAAGCTTTCTTT. Protein: CASSLSRGKNTEAFF.

CDR3 sequence: CASIQQGATEAFF. The CDR3, as DNA: TGTGCCAGCATACAACAGGGGGCCACTGAAGCTTTCTTT. This sequence joins TRBV5-5 and TRBJ1-1, with 9 bases fitting TRBD1. This CDR3 has 13 residues. Germline CDR1 is SGHKS and CDR2 is YYEKEE (reference sequence). J gave up 4 bases and V 6 bases, and 4 bases lay outside the gene matches.

The chain recombines TRBV27 with TRBJ1-2, with 8 bases fitting TRBD1. J gave up 5 bases and V 5 bases, and 7 bases lay outside the gene matches. The CDR3 is 14 residues long. Germline V gene lookup returns CDR1 MNHEY and CDR2 SMNVEV (reference sequence). CDR3 residues: CASSLGQGQYGYTF. The CDR3 coding sequence is TGTGCCAGCAGTCTAGGACAGGGACAGTATGGCTACACCTTC.

V usage is TRBV11-2 and J usage is TRBJ2-7; maybe TRBD1 (6 bases). The ends were cut back, 5 bases at V and 2 bases at J, with 13 bases in the middle. This CDR3 is 14 amino acids long. The germline CDR1 and CDR2 sequences are SGHAT and FQNNGV. The CDR3 spells CASSVQGAAYEQYF. CDR3 DNA: TGTGCCAGCAGCGTACAGGGAGCCGCCTACGAGCAGTACTTC.

This clone was picked up a small number of times. This chain joins TRBV28 and TRBJ2-3; no firm D call. The CDR3 has 13 residues. The V gene lost 3 bases and the J gene lost 4 bases, with 8 bases spanning the gap. Germline V gene lookup returns CDR1 MDHEN and CDR2 SYDVKM. This chain's CDR3 is CASSLTSPDTQYF. The CDR3 DNA reads TGTGCCAGCAGTTTGACAAGCCCAGATACGCAGTATTTT.

This chain joins TRBV30 and TRBJ1-5, with unresolved D. The germline CDR1 and CDR2 sequences are GTSNPN and SVGIG (reference sequence). This CDR3 spans 13 amino acids. Trimming pared 1 base from V and 7 bases from J, leaving 11 bases between. CDR3 sequence (DNA): TGTGCCTGGAGTGCCCAGGCGGGGCAGCCCCAGCATTTT. Its translation: CAWSAQAGQPQHF.

This clone appeared a single time. V usage is TRBV2 and J usage is TRBJ2-7; D is perhaps TRBD2 (7 bases). CDR1 is SNHLY and CDR2 is FYNNEI in the germline V gene. Deletions cut 6 bases from V and 2 bases from J, with 14 bases between. This CDR3 contains 14 residues. The CDR3 region is CASRGGANPYEQYF. The CDR3 region has the DNA TGTGCCAGCAGGGGGGGGGCGAATCCCTACGAGCAGTACTTC.

This chain joins TRBV27 and TRBJ2-5; TRBD1 is a possible D gene (5 bases). The CDR3 is 14 residues long. The V end lost 3 bases, the J end lost 2 bases, and 10 bases lay between the germline ends. Germline V gives CDR1 MNHEY, CDR2 SMNVEV (reference sequence). DNA of the CDR3: TGTGCCAGCAGTTTCCAGGGTCGACAAGAGACCCAGTACTTC. Protein product: CASSFQGRQETQYF.

The gene calls are TRBV5-1 and TRBJ2-4; 9 positions agree with TRBD1. This CDR3 spans 13 amino acids. CDR1 and CDR2 (germline): SGHRS, YFSETQ. V dropped 3 bases and J dropped 8; count of bases not matched to a gene: 3. This CDR3 is CASSWDRADIQYF. For the CDR3, the DNA is TGCGCCAGCAGCTGGGACAGGGCGGACATTCAGTACTTC.

The J gene is TRBJ1-4, the V gene TRBV4-1, with D perhaps TRBD1 (5 bases). This CDR3 region has 20 residues. Trimming left V 0 bases short and J 7 bases short, with 27 bases between. CDR1 and CDR2 from the germline V gene are MGHRA and YSYEKL. The CDR3 region is CASSQDKRSGDLSVGEKLFF. The CDR3 DNA reads TGCGCCAGCAGCCAAGATAAACGGTCGGGGGACCTGTCGGTAGGTGAAAAACTGTTTTTT.

In this sample, this clone turned up once. This chain links TRBV7-3 with TRBJ1-1; a possible D gene is TRBD1 (6 bases). Germline CDR1 is SGHTA and CDR2 is FQGTGA. CDR3 length: 15 residues. The V end was cut by 5 bases, the J end by 0 bases, with 13 bases between. DNA of the CDR3: TGTGCCAGCAGCACGATGACAGGAATGAACACTGAAGCTTTCTTT. It is translated as CASSTMTGMNTEAFF. Variable domain in full (rest from reference TRBV7-3 and TRBJ1-1): GAGVSQTPSNKVTEKGKYVELRCDPISGHTALYWYRQSLGQGPEFLIYFQGTGAADDSGLPNDRFFAVRPEGSVSTLKIQRTERGDSAVYLCASSTMTGMNTEAFFGQGTRLTVV.

The V gene is TRBV6-1, the J gene TRBJ2-3; tentative D call: TRBD2 (5 bases). Germline assignment: CDR1 MNHNS and CDR2 SASEGT. This CDR3 spans 15 amino acids. Deletions cut 2 bases from V and 2 bases from J, with 11 bases between. CDR3 sequence: CASSETAENTDTQYF. As DNA, the CDR3 is TGTGCCAGCAGTGAAACAGCGGAGAACACAGATACGCAGTATTTT.

This chain uses TRBV6-5 with TRBJ1-2; 12 bases align to TRBD1. Trimming at V came to 0 bases and at J to 2 bases, leaving 1 base not matched to a gene. Germline CDR1 and CDR2: MNHEY and SVGAGI. This CDR3 contains 16 residues. The DNA for the CDR3 is TGTGCCAGCAGTTACTCGGGACAGGGGGCCAACTATGGCTACACCTTC. This translates into CASSYSGQGANYGYTF.

This clone was picked up a small number of times. The V gene is TRBV7-8, the J gene TRBJ1-6; D possibly corresponds to TRBD1 (6 bases). CDR3 length: 15 amino acids. V gave up 5 bases and J gave up 7 bases, with 15 bases separating them. The germline V gene encodes CDR1 SGHVS and CDR2 FQNEAQ. Here the CDR3 DNA reads TGTGCCAGCAGCCCACCGGGACAAGGCAATTCACCCCTCCACTTT. Its protein is CASSPPGQGNSPLHF.

V is TRBV11-3 and J is TRBJ2-3; TRBD2 matches at 9 bases. The germline V gene encodes CDR1 SGHNT and CDR2 YENEEA. The CDR3 has 17 residues. Trimming at V came to 5 bases and at J to 1 base, leaving 10 bases not matched to a gene. This CDR3 is CASSKGPSGAGTDTQYF. The CDR3 coding sequence is TGTGCCAGCAGCAAGGGGCCTAGCGGGGCTGGCACAGATACGCAGTATTTT.

This chain connects TRBV5-1 to TRBJ2-3; D remains ambiguous. CDR1 and CDR2 from the germline V gene are SGHRS and YFSETQ. The CDR3 is 15 amino acids. Deletions cut 0 bases from V and 4 bases from J, with 12 bases between. Here the CDR3 DNA reads TGCGCCAGCAGCTTGGACACGGCAGAGGCAGATACGCAGTATTTT. It encodes CASSLDTAEADTQYF.

V usage is TRBV5-1 and J usage is TRBJ2-1, with 8 bases aligning to TRBD2. Germline CDR1 SGHRS, CDR2 YFSETQ. Trimming took 5 bases from V and 4 from J; bases not matched to a gene: 8. The CDR3 contains 15 residues. CDR3 region: CASSTGTRYYNEQFF. CDR3 nucleotide sequence: TGCGCCAGCAGTACCGGGACTAGGTATTACAATGAGCAGTTCTTC.

This sequence joins TRBV7-8 and TRBJ2-1; D remains ambiguous. Germline V gene lookup returns CDR1 SGHVS and CDR2 FQNEAQ. Trimming removed 6 bases from V and 0 bases from J, with 12 bases in between. The CDR3 consists of 15 residues. Written as DNA, the CDR3 is TGTGCCAGCAGAAAAGACTCCAGCTCCTACAATGAGCAGTTCTTC. Its protein is CASRKDSSSYNEQFF.

Concerning this clone itself: A junction boundary mismatches the germline segment, possibly from a read error. The chain combines TRBV7-7 with TRBJ2-1; D may be TRBD1 (7 bases). The CDR3 covers 16 residues. The germline V gene has CDR1 SSHAT and CDR2 FNYEAQ (reference sequence). The CDR3 sequence: CASSLEEGAPYNEQFF. CDR3 DNA: TGTGCTAGCAGCTTAGAGGAGGGGGCCCCCTACAATGAGCAGTTCTTC.

In this sample, this clone turned up once. This chain joins TRBV19 and TRBJ1-4; 7 bases agree with TRBD1. Germline assignment: CDR1 LNHDA and CDR2 SQIVND (reference sequence). The CDR3 length is 15 residues. V trimming: 5 bases; J trimming: 7 bases; junction bases outside the gene matches: 10. The CDR3 loop is CASSYGSGGSEKLFF. For the CDR3, the DNA is TGTGCCAGTAGTTACGGTTCAGGGGGATCTGAAAAACTGTTTTTT.

In nucleotides, the CDR3 is TGTGCCAGCAGCGTGCGAGACAGGGGTTCGGATACGCAGTATTTT. Translated: CASSVRDRGSDTQYF. The chain links TRBV9 to TRBJ2-3; TRBD1 matches at 8 bases. The CDR3 sequence is 15 residues long. Germline V gene sequence: CDR1 SGDLS, CDR2 YYNGEE. After removal of 2 bases from V and 6 bases from J, the junction contained 8 bases not matched to a gene.